The 27 T cell receptor beta chains below all came from one sample that was sequenced in a study of shared clonotypes between healthy human individuals. Measured with immunoSEQ multiplex PCR; TCRdb has only the in-frame clones, and not every one. The sample records under 600,000 clones, more than 95% being singletons. Input material: naive CD4+ T cells sorted from blood. The sample's subset: CD45RA+ positively selected. The receptors here all came from a woman younger than 45 in good health.

The chain is built from TRBV27 and TRBJ2-5; TRBD2 matches at 14 bases. V was pared by 2 bases and J by 5 bases, with 4 bases of the junction left unmatched. Germline CDR1 and CDR2: MNHEY and SMNVEV (reference sequence). The CDR3 has 16 amino acids. The CDR3 DNA sequence: TGTGCCAGCAGTTTAGCAGGGACTAGCGGGAGTGAGACCCAGTACTTC. It translates to CASSLAGTSGSETQYF.

The chain combines TRBV29-1 with TRBJ1-6, with 7 bases lining up with TRBD1. Per germline, CDR1 SQVTM and CDR2 ANQGSEA. The CDR3 is made up of 14 amino acids. The V and J ends lost 6 bases and 6 bases, in that order; junction bases with no gene match: 8. CDR3 in amino acids: CSVSIGQVNSPLHF. The CDR3 DNA reads as TGCAGCGTCTCAATCGGACAGGTTAATTCACCCCTCCACTTT.

The V call is TRBV5-1, the J call TRBJ2-5; D might be TRBD1 or TRBD2, each matching 7 bases. This CDR3 is 14 amino acids long. CDR1 SGHRS and CDR2 YFSETQ come from the germline V gene. Trimming stripped 4 bases from V and 1 base from J, with 11 bases between. CDR3 sequence (DNA): TGCGCCAGCAGCGGGGGGGACAGCCAAGAGACCCAGTACTTC. It translates to CASSGGDSQETQYF.

A remark on this clone: Different DNA sequences within this sample yield the same CDR3. The chain has TRBV5-1 and TRBJ1-2; no clear D gene. This CDR3 has 12 amino acids. The germline V and J ends were trimmed by 0 bases and 3 bases, with 3 bases remaining between them. CDR1 and CDR2 from the germline V gene are SGHRS and YFSETQ. CDR3 residues: CASSLGYYGYTF. The CDR3 DNA follows: TGCGCCAGCAGCTTGGGGTACTATGGCTACACCTTC.

The chain joins TRBV2 to TRBJ2-1; 10 nucleotides line up with TRBD2. V lost 2 bases, J lost 9 bases, and 7 bases stayed unmatched. Germline V gene lookup returns CDR1 SNHLY and CDR2 FYNNEI. This CDR3 has 15 residues. CDR3 nucleotide sequence: TGTGCCAGCAGTGAACTAGCGGGAGTGTCCAGTGAGCAGTTCTTC. This codes for CASSELAGVSSEQFF.

The chain is built from TRBV2 and TRBJ2-5; D is possibly TRBD1 (6 bases). The end of the DNA fits TRBJ2-7 better, so the J call may be wrong. CDR1 and CDR2 from the germline V gene are SNHLY and FYNNEI. This CDR3 is built from 15 residues. CDR3 coding DNA: TGTGCCAGCAGTTACGCCCGGACAGTACCCCACGAGCAGTACTTC. As protein: CASSYARTVPHEQYF.

The V and J genes are TRBV19 and TRBJ2-7, with 8 bases fitting TRBD1. This CDR3 region has 14 residues. The J segment lost 6 bases and the V segment lost 8 bases, leaving 12 bases of the junction unmatched. Germline V gene sequence: CDR1 LNHDA, CDR2 SQIVND (reference sequence). The CDR3 DNA follows: TGTGCCAGTTCCGACGGACAGGGCTTTGGCGAGCAGTACTTC. It encodes CASSDGQGFGEQYF. The full variable domain, completed using reference TRBV19 and TRBJ2-7, is DGGITQSPKYLFRKEGQNVTLSCEQNLNHDAMYWYRQDPGQGLRLIYYSQIVNDFQKGDIAEGYSVSREKKESFPLTVTSAQKNPTAFYLCASSDGQGFGEQYFGPGTRLTVT.

The chain joins TRBV5-1 to TRBJ2-7; D is undetermined. Germline-derived CDR1 and CDR2 are SGHRS and YFSETQ. CDR3 size: 11 residues. Trimming shortened V by 3 bases and J by 0 bases, and 1 base separated the two germline ends. As DNA, the CDR3 is TGCGCCAGCAGCTACTCCTACGAGCAGTACTTC. Protein product: CASSYSYEQYF.

The chain couples TRBV6-1 to TRBJ1-3; TRBD1 is a possible D gene (6 bases). This CDR3 is built from 14 residues. V was pared by 10 bases and J by 0 bases, with 13 bases between. Germline CDR1 and CDR2: MNHNS and SASEGT. The CDR3 here is CATHWGHSGNTIYF. For the CDR3, the DNA is TGTGCCACCCACTGGGGACACTCTGGAAACACCATATATTTT.

The chain joins TRBV5-4 to TRBJ1-1; 8 nucleotides align to TRBD1. The CDR3 has 13 residues. CDR1 and CDR2 from the germline V gene are SGHNT and YYREEE (reference sequence). The ends lost 4 bases at V and 6 bases at J; junction bases unmatched: 5. In DNA, the CDR3 is TGTGCCAGCAGCCAAGACAGGGGAGCTGAAGCTTTCTTT. Translated: CASSQDRGAEAFF. Looking up the rest from reference TRBV5-4 and TRBJ1-1 gives the full variable domain: ETGVTQSPTHLIKTRGQQVTLRCSSQSGHNTVSWYQQALGQGPQFIFQYYREEENGRGNFPPRFSGLQFPNYSSELNVNALELDDSALYLCASSQDRGAEAFFGQGTRLTVV.

This clone was seen once. CDR3 bases: TGTGCCAGCAGCTCGGACAGGGGGAACATTCAGTACTTC. Its translation: CASSSDRGNIQYF. The chain employs TRBV5-4 and TRBJ2-4, with 10 bases fitting TRBD1. The CDR3 spans 13 residues. The germline CDR1 and CDR2 sequences are SGHNT and YYREEE (reference sequence). Trimming at V came to 3 bases and at J to 7 bases, leaving 1 base not matched to a gene.

The rearrangement joins TRBV7-3 to TRBJ2-2, with TRBD2 identical over 7 bases. Trimming at V came to 3 bases and at J to 7 bases, leaving 8 bases not matched to a gene. The V gene's germline CDR1 is SGHTA and CDR2 FQGTGA. The CDR3 has 15 residues. This chain's CDR3 is CASSLSSREGGELFF. The CDR3, as DNA: TGTGCCAGCAGCTTGTCTAGCAGGGAGGGCGGGGAGCTGTTTTTT.

This clone appeared once. The V gene is TRBV27, the J gene TRBJ1-1, with unresolved D. The ends were cut back, 1 base at V and 6 bases at J, with 15 bases in the middle. The CDR3 covers 15 residues. Germline-derived CDR1 and CDR2 are MNHEY and SMNVEV (reference sequence). As DNA, the CDR3 is TGTGCCAGCAGTTTATATTGGCCGCCACGCTCTGAAGCTTTCTTT. Protein product: CASSLYWPPRSEAFF.

The chain is built from TRBV19 and TRBJ2-7; no firm D call. Germline loops: CDR1 LNHDA, CDR2 SQIVND (reference sequence). The CDR3 contains 14 residues. V lost 4 bases and J lost 2, with 12 bases in between. In DNA form, the CDR3 reads TGTGCCAGTAGTAAAGCCCTACTTACCTACGAGCAGTACTTC. It yields the protein CASSKALLTYEQYF.

The chain carries TRBV28 and TRBJ1-1; weak D call: TRBD1 (5 bases). The germline CDR1 and CDR2 sequences are MDHEN and SYDVKM. Trimming removed 7 bases from V and 6 bases from J, with 21 bases in between. This CDR3 has 15 amino acids. The CDR3 DNA is TGTGCCAGCACCACAAGGTCGATTTCGGGGGCTGAAGCTTTCTTT. As protein: CASTTRSISGAEAFF.

The rearrangement uses TRBV11-2 and TRBJ2-7; tentatively, D is TRBD2 (6 bases). CDR1 and CDR2 from the germline V gene are SGHAT and FQNNGV. This CDR3 is built from 15 residues. Trimming cost V 2 bases and J 4 bases, with 15 bases left between them. Here the CDR3 DNA reads TGTGCCAGCAGCTTATCGGAGGGAGTTGGATACGAGCAGTACTTC. Protein sequence: CASSLSEGVGYEQYF. The variable domain in full, completed from reference TRBV11-2 and TRBJ2-7, reads EAGVAQSPRYKIIEKRQSVAFWCNPISGHATLYWYQQILGQGPKLLIQFQNNGVVDDSQLPKDRFSAERLKGVDSTLKIQPAKLEDSAVYLCASSLSEGVGYEQYFGPGTRLTVT.

V is TRBV5-1 and J is TRBJ2-1; D possibly matches TRBD1 or TRBD2 (6 bases each). Trimming stripped 3 bases from V and 5 bases from J, with 15 bases between. Germline CDR1 is SGHRS and CDR2 is YFSETQ. CDR3 length: 15 residues. The CDR3 loop reads CASSSGGGEHNEQFF. The CDR3 coding sequence is TGCGCCAGCAGCTCCGGGGGCGGAGAACACAATGAGCAGTTCTTC.

The chain has TRBV19 and TRBJ1-5; 11 bases map to TRBD1. The V gene's germline CDR1 is LNHDA and CDR2 SQIVND (reference sequence). The CDR3 consists of 15 residues. J was trimmed by 5 bases and V by 3 bases; bases with no gene match: 3. For the CDR3, the DNA is TGTGCCAGTAGTATCGGACAGGGGGCATATCAGCCCCAGCATTTT. This codes for CASSIGQGAYQPQHF. Variable domain in full (rest from reference TRBV19 and TRBJ1-5): DGGITQSPKYLFRKEGQNVTLSCEQNLNHDAMYWYRQDPGQGLRLIYYSQIVNDFQKGDIAEGYSVSREKKESFPLTVTSAQKNPTAFYLCASSIGQGAYQPQHFGDGTRLSIL.

The chain is built from TRBV6-4 and TRBJ1-5; TRBD1 matches 8 bases. Germline trimming cut 2 bases from V and 3 bases from J; bases unmatched to any gene: 6. Per germline, CDR1 MRHNA and CDR2 SNTAGT. The CDR3 is 16 amino acids. The CDR3 region has the DNA TGTGCCAGCAGTGACCCAGACAGGGGTTACAATCAGCCCCAGCATTTT. Translation gives CASSDPDRGYNQPQHF.

The chain combines TRBV5-6 with TRBJ1-4, with D unclear. Trimming shortened V by 4 bases and J by 4 bases, and 14 bases separated the two germline ends. This CDR3 contains 15 residues. Germline CDR1 reads SGHDT; CDR2 reads YYEEEE. The CDR3 here is CASSTGRRLNEKLFF. CDR3 nucleotide sequence: TGTGCCAGCAGCACCGGACGGAGGCTTAATGAAAAACTGTTTTTT.

The gene calls are TRBV6-1 and TRBJ1-5; the D is unclear. CDR1 is MNHNS and CDR2 is SASEGT in the germline V gene. The CDR3 loop spans 15 amino acids. Deletions cut 2 bases from V and 0 bases from J, with 8 bases between. CDR3 DNA: TGTGCCAGCAGTGAAAGGACGTATAGCAATCAGCCCCAGCATTTT. Translating gives CASSERTYSNQPQHF.

The V and J genes are TRBV27 and TRBJ2-1; 7 bases agree with TRBD1. CDR1 MNHEY and CDR2 SMNVEV come from the germline V gene (reference sequence). V lost 5 bases, J lost 7 bases, and 5 bases stayed unmatched. CDR3 length: 13 amino acids. The CDR3 loop reads CASSPPTGNEQFF. The CDR3, as DNA: TGTGCCAGCAGTCCCCCGACAGGGAATGAGCAGTTCTTC.

J is TRBJ1-5 and V is TRBV2; D is perhaps TRBD1 (5 bases). V lost 6 bases and J 0 bases, leaving 12 bases between the germline ends. The CDR3 has 15 residues. CDR1 and CDR2 (germline): SNHLY, FYNNEI. In nucleotides, the CDR3 is TGTGCCAGCAGCCGGGGACGGGATAGCAATCAGCCCCAGCATTTT. The encoded protein is CASSRGRDSNQPQHF. The variable domain in full, with the rest retrieved from reference TRBV2 and TRBJ1-5, is EPEVTQTPSHQVTQMGQEVILRCVPISNHLYFYWYRQILGQKVEFLVSFYNNEISEKSEIFDDQFSVERPDGSNFTLKIRSTKLEDSAMYFCASSRGRDSNQPQHFGDGTRLSIL.

This chain joins TRBV13 and TRBJ2-7; 9 bases are shared with TRBD2. CDR3 length: 14 residues. Trimming took 4 bases from V and 5 from J; bases not matched to a gene: 6. Germline V gene sequence: CDR1 PRHDT, CDR2 FYEKMQ (reference sequence). CDR3 nucleotides: TGTGCCAGCAGCTCCAGCGGGAGGAGCGACGAGCAGTACTTC. Its translation: CASSSSGRSDEQYF. The entire variable domain, with the rest obtained from reference TRBV13 and TRBJ2-7, is as follows: AAGVIQSPRHLIKEKRETATLKCYPIPRHDTVYWYQQGPGQDPQFLISFYEKMQSDKGSIPDRFSAQQFSDYHSELNMSSLELGDSALYFCASSSSGRSDEQYFGPGTRLTVT.

J is TRBJ2-2 and V is TRBV28; D may match TRBD1 or TRBD2 (5 bases each). V gave up 5 bases and J gave up 7 bases, with 17 bases separating them. Germline-derived CDR1 and CDR2 are MDHEN and SYDVKM. The CDR3 length is 15 residues. CDR3 DNA: TGTGCCAGCAGTGGGGTCGGGACGTTTTTCGGGGAGCTGTTTTTT. This sequence encodes CASSGVGTFFGELFF.

The rearrangement links TRBV7-8 to TRBJ2-7; 9 bases agree with TRBD2. Germline CDR1 reads SGHVS; CDR2 reads FQNEAQ. This CDR3 comprises 18 residues. J lost 1 base, V lost 5 bases, and 15 bases had no gene match. The CDR3, as DNA: TGTGCCAGCAGCCACGAAGCGGCTAGCGGGATTTTATCCTACGAGCAGTACTTC. This gives the protein CASSHEAASGILSYEQYF.

V gene TRBV7-7 combines with J gene TRBJ2-1, with 11 bases lining up with TRBD2. The V and J ends lost 5 bases and 12 bases, in that order; junction bases with no gene match: 15. The CDR3 is 16 residues long. The germline V gene has CDR1 SSHAT and CDR2 FNYEAQ (reference sequence). The CDR3 sequence: CASSPQTSGIKGVQFF. The CDR3 region has the DNA TGTGCCAGCAGCCCCCAGACTAGCGGGATCAAGGGCGTGCAGTTCTTC.